The rows below give T cell receptor beta chains drawn from one sample of a study of T cells in Graves' hyperthyroidism and ophthalmopathy. Each CDR3 protein is one row after TCRdb ran MiXCR on the multiplex PCR reads. The sample shows about 200,000 distinct CDR3 sequences, roughly 17% of them seen only once. The sample comprised blood. The origin of the receptors is a woman aged 50 to 60 with Graves' hyperthyroidism. Both conserved end residues are part of each CDR3. D genes are given only for firm matches. The listing skips clone size in some rows; elsewhere it reads once, few, many or a size class.

>TRBJ2-5|.|TRBV28|many
TGTGCCAGCGGAGAAACGGTCGTGGAGACCCAGTACTTC
CASGETVVETQYF
>TRBJ2-3|.|TRBV30|.
TGTGCCTGGATCCCCGGGTTAATGGCAGGGGCGAACACAGATACGCAGTATTTT
CAWIPGLMAGANTDTQYF
>TRBJ2-3|.|TRBV7-2|many
TGTGCCAGCAGCGCCCCCTTAGGGAGAGGTGATACGCAGTATTTT
CASSAPLGRGDTQYF
>TRBJ2-1|.|TRBV24-1|.
TGTGCCACCTGCGCCGGGCCACCTTCCAATGAGCAGTTCTTC
CATCAGPPSNEQFF
>TRBJ2-7|.|TRBV2|many
TGTGCCGGCGAGGGGGGGGATTCCTACGAGCAGTACTTC
CAGEGGDSYEQYF
>TRBJ2-2|.|TRBV6-8|many
TGTGCCAGCAGCCAGGCCGGGACTCCGAGGGGGTTTAACACCGGGGAGCTGTTTTTT
CASSQAGTPRGFNTGELFF
>TRBJ2-5|.|TRBV7-9|many
TGTGCCAGCAGCTCGTACGGGGGCAGGGAAGAGACCCAGTACTTC
CASSSYGGREETQYF
>TRBJ1-5|.|TRBV19|.
TGTGCCAGTAGTATAGAACCAAATCAGCCCCAGCATTTT
CASSIEPNQPQHF
>TRBJ1-5|.|TRBV20-1|.
TGCAGTGCCAGACGGACGGATAGCAATCAGCCCCAGCATTTT
CSARRTDSNQPQHF
>TRBJ1-2|.|TRBV2|many
TGTGCCAGCAGTGAGGCACAGGGTGGTGGCTACACCTTC
CASSEAQGGGYTF
>TRBJ2-7|.|TRBV29-1|many
TGCAGCGTTGAAGACCCGACAGGGGAGGGTTACGAGCAGTACTTC
CSVEDPTGEGYEQYF
>TRBJ2-4|.|TRBV2|many
TGTGCCAGCAGTGACCCCCGGACCAAAAACATTCAGTACTTC
CASSDPRTKNIQYF
>TRBJ2-1|.|TRBV7-2|many
TGTGCCAGCAATCCGTGGGCAGGGGAGTACAATGAGCAGTTCTTC
CASNPWAGEYNEQFF
>TRBJ2-2|.|TRBV7-8|many
TGTGCCAGCAGCCCACCCAGGGTACACACCGGGGAGCTGTTTTTT
CASSPPRVHTGELFF
>TRBJ1-2|.|TRBV15|many
TGTGCCACCAGCAGGGACCCACGGGACTATGGCTACACCTTC
CATSRDPRDYGYTF
>TRBJ2-7|TRBD2|TRBV7-9|many
TGTGCCAGCAGCGGGGTGGGCGAACTAGCGGGAAGTGTGCAGTACTTC
CASSGVGELAGSVQYF
>TRBJ2-7|TRBD2|TRBV9|.
TGTGCCAGCAGCGTTTCACTAGCGGGAGCCGAGCAGTACTTC
CASSVSLAGAEQYF
>TRBJ2-7|TRBD2|TRBV20-1|.
TGCAGTGCTTGCCCGACTAGCGGAGAGCAGTACTTC
CSACPTSGEQYF
>TRBJ1-2|.|TRBV7-3|few
TGTGCCAGCAGCTTAGGGGGCTCCTATGGCTACACCTTC
CASSLGGSYGYTF
>TRBJ2-7|.|TRBV6-2/TRBV6-3|many
TGTGCCAGCCAGGGACCGAAAAAAAGGCGGTACGAGCAGTACTTC
CASQGPKKRRYEQYF
>TRBJ1-1|.|TRBV30|many
TGTGCCTACATACCGAGGGGTACTGAAGCTTTCTTT
CAYIPRGTEAFF
>TRBJ2-5|TRBD1|TRBV20-1|many
TGCAGTGTCCTAGGAGGACAGGGACGGGGGGAGACCCAGTACTTC
CSVLGGQGRGETQYF
>TRBJ2-4|.|TRBV2|.
TGTGCCAGCACTCTGGAAGGGTATTCCGTAGCCAAAAACATTCAGTACTTC
CASTLEGYSVAKNIQYF
>TRBJ2-1|TRBD2|TRBV9|.
TGTGCCAGCAGCCAGAGACTAGCGGGAGCGGGGAATGAGCAGTTCTTC
CASSQRLAGAGNEQFF
>TRBJ2-5|TRBD2|TRBV3-1|many
TGTGCCAGCAGCCGATCGGGACTAGCGGCTTCCCGGGAGACCCAGTACTTC
CASSRSGLAASRETQYF
>TRBJ1-2|.|TRBV19|few
TGTGCCAGTAGTATGGGGAAGACGGGGCCCTATGGCTACACCTTC
CASSMGKTGPYGYTF
>TRBJ1-6|.|TRBV11-3|few
TGTGCCAGCAGCTCCGACTCCCCGGGATACCACTTT
CASSSDSPGYHF
>TRBJ2-7|.|TRBV2|many
TGTGCCAGCATTGTTGCCTACGAGCAGTACTTC
CASIVAYEQYF
>TRBJ2-1|.|TRBV14|many
TGTGCCAGCAGCCAACCTCTAGGACGGCACAATGAGCAGTTCTTC
CASSQPLGRHNEQFF
>TRBJ2-2|.|TRBV5-1|.
TGCGCCAGCAGCTTACAGGGACGGGGCGGGGAGCTGTTTTTT
CASSLQGRGGELFF
>TRBJ1-2|.|TRBV30|.
TGTGCCTCCCTACTCCTCTATGGCTACACCTTC
CASLLLYGYTF
>TRBJ1-1|.|TRBV2|many
TGTGCCAGCAGTGATCAGTCGAACACTGAAGCTTTCTTT
CASSDQSNTEAFF
>TRBJ2-2|.|TRBV6-1|.
TGTGCCAGCAGCCCCATGTCTTCGCCCGGGGAGCTGTTTTTT
CASSPMSSPGELFF
>TRBJ2-1|.|TRBV5-1|once
TGCGCCAGCAGCTTTGAGACTAGTTATGAGCAGTTCTTC
CASSFETSYEQFF
>TRBJ2-3|TRBD2|TRBV11-3|many
TGTGCCAGCAGCGCCGGGGGAGGGCCAACAGATACGCAGTATTTT
CASSAGGGPTDTQYF
>TRBJ2-3|.|TRBV27|many
TGTGCCAGCAGTTTATCGGGGGGGCAGAGCAGGAATACGCAGTATTTT
CASSLSGGQSRNTQYF